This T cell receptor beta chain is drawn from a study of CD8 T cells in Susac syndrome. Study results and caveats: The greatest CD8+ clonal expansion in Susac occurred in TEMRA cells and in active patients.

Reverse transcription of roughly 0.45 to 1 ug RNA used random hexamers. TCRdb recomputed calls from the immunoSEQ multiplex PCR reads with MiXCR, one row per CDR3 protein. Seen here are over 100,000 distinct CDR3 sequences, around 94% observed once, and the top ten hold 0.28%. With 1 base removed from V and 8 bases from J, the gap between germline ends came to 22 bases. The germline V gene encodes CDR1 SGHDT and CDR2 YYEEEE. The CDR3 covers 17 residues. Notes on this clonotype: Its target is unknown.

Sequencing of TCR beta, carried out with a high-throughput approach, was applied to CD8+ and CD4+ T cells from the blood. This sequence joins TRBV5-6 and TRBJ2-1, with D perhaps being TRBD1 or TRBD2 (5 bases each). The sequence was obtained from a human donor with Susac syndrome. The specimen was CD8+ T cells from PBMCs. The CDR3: CASSLYQGPLIFDEQFF. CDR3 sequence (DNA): TGTGCCAGCAGCTTGTACCAGGGACCCCTTATCTTCGATGAGCAGTTCTTC.